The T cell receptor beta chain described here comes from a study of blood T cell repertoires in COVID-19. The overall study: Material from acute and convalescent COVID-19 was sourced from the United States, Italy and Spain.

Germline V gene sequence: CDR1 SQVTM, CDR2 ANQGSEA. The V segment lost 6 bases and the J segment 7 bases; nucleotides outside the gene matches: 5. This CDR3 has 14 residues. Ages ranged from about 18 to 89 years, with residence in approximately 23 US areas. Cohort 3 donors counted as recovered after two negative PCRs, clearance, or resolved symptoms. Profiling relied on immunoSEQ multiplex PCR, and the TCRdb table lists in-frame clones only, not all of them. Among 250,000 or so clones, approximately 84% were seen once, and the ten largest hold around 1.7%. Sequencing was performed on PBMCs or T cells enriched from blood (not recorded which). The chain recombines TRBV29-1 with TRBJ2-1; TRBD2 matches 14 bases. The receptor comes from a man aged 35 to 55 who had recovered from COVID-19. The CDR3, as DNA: TGCAGCGTCCTCTGGACTAGCGGGGGGAATGAGCAGTTCTTC. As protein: CSVLWTSGGNEQFF.